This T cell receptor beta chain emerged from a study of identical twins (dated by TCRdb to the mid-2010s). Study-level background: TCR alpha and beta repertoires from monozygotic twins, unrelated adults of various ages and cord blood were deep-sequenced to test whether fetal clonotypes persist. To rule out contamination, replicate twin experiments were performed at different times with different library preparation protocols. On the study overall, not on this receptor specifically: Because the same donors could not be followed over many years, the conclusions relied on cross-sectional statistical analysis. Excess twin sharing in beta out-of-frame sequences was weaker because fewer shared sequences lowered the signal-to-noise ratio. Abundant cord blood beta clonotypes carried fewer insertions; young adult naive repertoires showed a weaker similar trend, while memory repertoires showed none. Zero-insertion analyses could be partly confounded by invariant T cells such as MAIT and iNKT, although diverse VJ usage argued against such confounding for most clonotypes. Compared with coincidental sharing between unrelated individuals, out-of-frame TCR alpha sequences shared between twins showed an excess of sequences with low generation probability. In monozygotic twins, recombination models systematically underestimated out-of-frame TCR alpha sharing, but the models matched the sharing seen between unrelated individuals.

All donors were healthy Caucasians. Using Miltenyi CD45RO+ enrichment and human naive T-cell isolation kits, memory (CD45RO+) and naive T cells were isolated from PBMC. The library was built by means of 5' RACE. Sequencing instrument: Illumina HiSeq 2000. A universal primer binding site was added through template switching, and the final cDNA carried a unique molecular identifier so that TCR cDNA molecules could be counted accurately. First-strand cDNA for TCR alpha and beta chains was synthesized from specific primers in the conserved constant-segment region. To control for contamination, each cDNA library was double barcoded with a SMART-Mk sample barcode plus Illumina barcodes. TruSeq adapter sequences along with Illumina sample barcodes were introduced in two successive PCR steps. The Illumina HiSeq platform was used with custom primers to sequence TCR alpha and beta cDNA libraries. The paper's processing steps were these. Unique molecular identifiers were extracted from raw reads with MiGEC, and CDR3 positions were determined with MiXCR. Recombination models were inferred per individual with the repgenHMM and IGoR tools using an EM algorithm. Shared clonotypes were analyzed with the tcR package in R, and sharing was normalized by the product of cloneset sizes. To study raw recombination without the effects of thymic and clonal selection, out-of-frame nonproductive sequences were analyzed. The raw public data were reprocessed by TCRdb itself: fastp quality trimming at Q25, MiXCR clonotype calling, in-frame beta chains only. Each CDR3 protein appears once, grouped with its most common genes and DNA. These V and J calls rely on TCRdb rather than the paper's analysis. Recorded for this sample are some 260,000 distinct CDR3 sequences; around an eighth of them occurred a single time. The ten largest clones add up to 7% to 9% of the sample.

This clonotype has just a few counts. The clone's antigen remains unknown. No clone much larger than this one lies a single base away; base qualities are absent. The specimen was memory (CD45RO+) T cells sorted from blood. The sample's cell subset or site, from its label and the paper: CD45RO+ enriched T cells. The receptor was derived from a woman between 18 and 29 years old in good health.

The nucleotides are TGTGCCAGCAGTCTGACTAGCTCCTACAATGAGCAGTTCTTC. Translated, it gives CASSLTSSYNEQFF. Recombination joined TRBV2 with TRBJ2-1; TRBD2 is a weak D gene call, 6 bases matching. Deletion took 5 bases off V and 0 bases off J, with a span of 8 bases between the germline ends. From cysteine to phenylalanine, the CDR3 is 14 amino acids long. Only CDR3 DNA is held: 42 bases, read in frame from base 1. CDR1 SNHLY and CDR2 FYNNEI were looked up in the germline V gene.